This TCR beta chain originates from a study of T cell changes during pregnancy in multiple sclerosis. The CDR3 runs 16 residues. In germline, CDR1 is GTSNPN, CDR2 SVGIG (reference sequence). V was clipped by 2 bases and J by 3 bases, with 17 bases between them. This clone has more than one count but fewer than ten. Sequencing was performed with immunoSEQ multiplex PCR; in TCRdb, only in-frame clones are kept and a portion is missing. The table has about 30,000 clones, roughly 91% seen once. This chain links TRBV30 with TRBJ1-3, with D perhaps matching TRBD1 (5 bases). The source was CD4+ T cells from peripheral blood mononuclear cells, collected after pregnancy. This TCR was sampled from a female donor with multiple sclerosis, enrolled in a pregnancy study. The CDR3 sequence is CAWSIGWEGVGNTIYF. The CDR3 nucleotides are TGTGCCTGGAGTATCGGTTGGGAAGGGGTTGGAAACACCATATATTTT.